These 32 T cell receptor beta chains share one sample of origin, sequenced in a study of blood T cell repertoires in COVID-19. Only in-frame clones appear in the TCRdb table, and some are missing; sequencing was by immunoSEQ multiplex PCR. The sample shows 62,000 or so clones, approximately 85% of them seen only once. Sequencing was carried out using peripheral blood. Receptors were obtained from a human donor in a cohort sampled during active COVID-19.

The chain carries TRBV9 and TRBJ1-5; D remains unclear. CDR1 and CDR2 from the germline V gene are SGDLS and YYNGEE. This CDR3 spans 14 amino acids. Deletions cut 0 bases from V and 0 bases from J, with 4 bases between. The DNA for the CDR3 is TGTGCCAGCAGCGTAGGCAGTAGCAATCAGCCCCAGCATTTT. Encoded protein: CASSVGSSNQPQHF.

V and J are TRBV21-1 and TRBJ1-4; the tabulated D call, TRBD1, remains unverified against the DNA. TRBV21-1 constitutes a pseudogene. This CDR3 contains 14 residues. The CDR3 DNA sequence: TGTGCCAGCAGCAAAGAAAGGGGTTGGGAAAAACTGTTTTTT. The encoded protein is CASSKERGWEKLFF.

The chain is built from TRBV29-1 and TRBJ2-7, with 7 bases identical to TRBD1. In germline, CDR1 is SQVTM, CDR2 ANQGSEA. The CDR3 length is 12 residues. J gave up 3 bases and V 7 bases, and 6 bases lay outside the gene matches. CDR3 in DNA: TGCAGCGCCATACGGGACAGCTACGAGCAGTACTTC. Residues: CSAIRDSYEQYF.

The chain has TRBV6-1 and TRBJ1-1, with a possible D match to TRBD1 (5 bases). CDR3 length equals 13 residues. Trimming removed 1 base at V and 7 bases at J, with 10 bases between. Per the germline V gene, CDR1 is MNHNS and CDR2 is SASEGT. As DNA, the CDR3 is TGTGCCAGCAGTGAAGACAGGTTGCTTGAAGCTTTCTTT. It encodes CASSEDRLLEAFF.

About this clone itself: In the same sample, other DNA sequences code for this CDR3. The chain couples TRBV19 to TRBJ2-2; 7 bases fit TRBD1. The CDR3 totals 13 residues. Germline CDR1 and CDR2: LNHDA and SQIVND (reference sequence). DNA for the CDR3: TGTGCATCCTCAGGAACAGGGGTCGGGGAGCTGTTTTTT. The encoded protein is CASSGTGVGELFF.

The J gene is TRBJ2-7, the V gene TRBV4-3; D remains unclear. There are 13 residues in the CDR3. Trimming removed 0 bases at V and 3 bases at J, with 6 bases between. From germline, CDR1 is LGHNA and CDR2 YSLEER. The CDR3 sequence is CASSQELGYEQYF. Written as DNA, the CDR3 is TGCGCCAGCAGCCAAGAACTTGGCTACGAGCAGTACTTC.

The chain combines TRBV2 with TRBJ2-3, with 9 bases matching TRBD2. J lost 2 bases, V lost 6 bases, and 6 bases had no gene match. The CDR3 contains 15 residues. Germline V CDR1 and CDR2: SNHLY, FYNNEI. Here the CDR3 reads CASRGSGSNTDTQYF. Written as DNA, the CDR3 is TGTGCCAGCAGGGGTAGCGGGAGTAACACAGATACGCAGTATTTT. Supplemented by reference TRBV2 and TRBJ2-3, the full variable domain reads EPEVTQTPSHQVTQMGQEVILRCVPISNHLYFYWYRQILGQKVEFLVSFYNNEISEKSEIFDDQFSVERPDGSNFTLKIRSTKLEDSAMYFCASRGSGSNTDTQYFGPGTRLTVL.

The chain couples TRBV24-1 to TRBJ1-2; the match to TRBD1 covers 7 bases. The CDR3 spans 14 residues. In germline, CDR1 is KGHDR, CDR2 SFDVKD. V lost 6 bases and J lost 7; bases outside the gene matches: 10. The CDR3 region is CATSPGGTGFGYTF. The DNA for the CDR3 is TGTGCCACCAGTCCAGGGGGAACAGGGTTTGGCTACACCTTC.

The chain has TRBV7-2 and TRBJ1-1, with D perhaps matching TRBD1 (6 bases). The CDR3 spans 13 residues. In germline, CDR1 is SGHTA, CDR2 FQGNSA. Trimming pared 5 bases from V and 1 base from J, leaving 8 bases between. CDR3 amino acids: CASSKQGNTEAFF. CDR3 nucleotide sequence: TGTGCCAGCAGCAAACAGGGGAACACTGAAGCTTTCTTT. The complete variable domain, with remaining parts taken from reference TRBV7-2 and TRBJ1-1, reads GAGVSQSPSNKVTEKGKDVELRCDPISGHTALYWYRQSLGQGLEFLIYFQGNSAPDKSGLPSDRFSAERTGGSVSTLTIQRTQQEDSAVYLCASSKQGNTEAFFGQGTRLTVV.

The chain carries TRBV19 and TRBJ2-1; 9 bases are shared with TRBD2. V lost 5 bases, J lost 3 bases, and 5 bases stayed unmatched. Germline CDR1 and CDR2: LNHDA and SQIVND (reference sequence). CDR3 length: 15 amino acids. The CDR3 nucleotides read TGTGCCAGTAGTGTCAGACTAGCGGTCTACAATGAGCAGTTCTTC. Its protein is CASSVRLAVYNEQFF.

The V gene is TRBV5-1, the J gene TRBJ2-7, with TRBD1 identical over 8 bases. Trimming cost V 0 bases and J 6 bases; bases outside gene matches: 2. The V gene's germline CDR1 is SGHRS and CDR2 YFSETQ. CDR3 size: 13 residues. CDR3 nucleotide sequence: TGCGCCAGCAGCTTGGACGACAGGGGCGAGCAGTACTTC. Translating gives CASSLDDRGEQYF.

The rearrangement uses TRBV6-1 and TRBJ1-5; 10 bases line up with TRBD1. The CDR3 length is 16 residues. V was clipped by 3 bases and J by 7 bases; unmatched bases: 9. Germline CDR1 reads MNHNS; CDR2 reads SASEGT. The CDR3 coding sequence is TGTGCCAGCAGTGACCGGGACAGGGGACGGGCCCAGCCCCAGCATTTT. Residues: CASSDRDRGRAQPQHF.

This clone occurred a few times. This sequence joins TRBV24-1 and TRBJ1-1, with D possibly being TRBD1 (6 bases). V gave up 4 bases and J gave up 0 bases, with 11 bases separating them. The CDR3 has 15 residues. Germline V CDR1 and CDR2: KGHDR, SFDVKD. DNA for the CDR3: TGTGCCACCAGTGACTCCGGGACACTGAACACTGAAGCTTTCTTT. It is translated as CATSDSGTLNTEAFF.

This chain connects TRBV18 to TRBJ1-2, with TRBD1 matching over 9 bases. CDR1 and CDR2 (germline): KGHSH, LQKENI. The CDR3 sequence is 14 residues long. Trimming cost V 3 bases and J 5 bases; bases outside gene matches: 4. The CDR3 region is CASSPNGQGYGYTF. The CDR3 region has the DNA TGTGCCAGCTCACCCAACGGACAGGGGTATGGCTACACCTTC. The complete variable domain, with remaining parts taken from reference TRBV18 and TRBJ1-2, reads NAGVMQNPRHLVRRRGQEARLRCSPMKGHSHVYWYRQLPEEGLKFMVYLQKENIIDESGMPKERFSAEFPKEGPSILRIQQVVRGDSAAYFCASSPNGQGYGYTFGSGTRLTVV.

This clone turned up a few times. The chain has TRBV5-1 and TRBJ2-7; D uncertain. V shed 7 bases and J shed 3 bases, with 17 bases lying between them. This CDR3 comprises 14 residues. Germline-derived CDR1 and CDR2 are SGHRS and YFSETQ. CDR3 in amino acids: CASSVTVPHYEQYF. The CDR3 DNA reads TGCGCCAGCTCAGTAACAGTGCCCCACTACGAGCAGTACTTC.

CDR3 in DNA: TGTGCCAGCAGCCAAGCCTCGGGACAGGGCGGTCAGCCCCAGCATTTT. It specifies CASSQASGQGGQPQHF. This chain links TRBV4-2 with TRBJ1-5; 9 nucleotides align to TRBD1. J gave up 6 bases and V 1 base, and 7 bases lay outside the gene matches. The V gene's germline CDR1 is LGHNA and CDR2 YNFKEQ. The CDR3 runs 16 residues.

This rearrangement joins TRBV19 to TRBJ2-7, with D unclear. Germline V gene lookup returns CDR1 LNHDA and CDR2 SQIVND (reference sequence). The CDR3 runs to 16 residues. V was trimmed by 1 base and J by 0 bases, leaving 13 bases between them. CDR3 DNA sequence: TGTGCCAGTAGTATAGCCTCGACGGCAGGCTCCTACGAGCAGTACTTC. Protein sequence: CASSIASTAGSYEQYF.

This chain joins TRBV7-9 and TRBJ2-7; no clear D gene. The CDR3 has 13 amino acids. V was shortened by 1 base and J by 3 bases, with 7 bases between the two germline ends. The germline V gene encodes CDR1 SEHNR and CDR2 FQNEAQ (reference sequence). CDR3 sequence (DNA): TGTGCCAGCAGCTTAGGGGCCAACTACGAGCAGTACTTC. Translated, it gives CASSLGANYEQYF.

The chain links TRBV29-1 to TRBJ2-1; 12 bases are a match to TRBD1. The CDR3 covers 15 residues. Looked up from germline, CDR1 is SQVTM and CDR2 is ANQGSEA. Unmatched junction bases numbered 6, after V lost 6 bases and J lost 3 bases. The DNA of the CDR3 is TGCAGCGTACCGGGACAGGGGGCGGGCTACAATGAGCAGTTCTTC. The encoded protein is CSVPGQGAGYNEQFF.

The rearrangement joins TRBV5-4 to TRBJ2-5; 8 nucleotides match TRBD1. The CDR3 length is 17 residues. Unmatched junction bases numbered 12, after V lost 4 bases and J lost 1 base. Germline V CDR1 and CDR2: SGHNT, YYREEE (reference sequence). For the CDR3, the DNA is TGTGCCAGCAGCACCTCCTTGGACAGGGTCACCCAAGAGACCCAGTACTTC. This gives the protein CASSTSLDRVTQETQYF. Using reference TRBV5-4 and TRBJ2-5 for the parts outside the CDR3, the full variable domain is ETGVTQSPTHLIKTRGQQVTLRCSSQSGHNTVSWYQQALGQGPQFIFQYYREEENGRGNFPPRFSGLQFPNYSSELNVNALELDDSALYLCASSTSLDRVTQETQYFGPGTRLLVL.

The chain couples TRBV6-5 to TRBJ1-6, with 11 bases fitting TRBD1. The CDR3 runs to 15 residues. CDR1 and CDR2 (germline): MNHEY, SVGAGI. J lost 10 bases, V lost 7 bases, and 9 bases had no gene match. The CDR3 reads CASTLRDRGTSPLHF. The CDR3 nucleotides are TGTGCCAGCACCCTCCGGGACAGGGGGACCTCACCCCTCCACTTT.

This clone was found a few times. The V gene is TRBV6-5, the J gene TRBJ1-1; 10 nucleotides match TRBD1. The CDR3 has 13 residues. Trimming at V came to 6 bases and at J to 4 bases, leaving 2 bases not matched to a gene. In germline, CDR1 is MNHEY, CDR2 SVGAGI. CDR3 protein: CASRRQGATEAFF. The CDR3 DNA is TGTGCCAGCAGACGACAGGGGGCCACTGAAGCTTTCTTT.

This chain joins TRBV11-2 and TRBJ1-6, with no clear D. The CDR3 length is 15 residues. The V end lost 7 bases, the J end lost 7 bases, and 17 bases lay between the germline ends. Germline V gene data show CDR1 as SGHAT and CDR2 as FQNNGV. The CDR3 region has the DNA TGTGCCAGCACCCCCAACCGGGTCCGGAATTCACCCCTCCACTTT. Its protein product is CASTPNRVRNSPLHF.

This sequence joins TRBV5-4 and TRBJ2-3, with D maybe TRBD1 (6 bases). Germline loops: CDR1 SGHNT, CDR2 YYREEE (reference sequence). This CDR3 region has 14 residues. Trimming removed 2 bases from V and 2 bases from J, with 9 bases in between. The CDR3 protein is CASSLQGFTDTQYF. The DNA for the CDR3 is TGTGCCAGCAGCTTACAGGGTTTCACAGATACGCAGTATTTT.

A few counts support this clone. The chain has TRBV24-1 and TRBJ2-1; 7 nucleotides agree with TRBD2. Trimming took 8 bases from V and 2 from J; bases not matched to a gene: 2. The CDR3 extends over 13 amino acids. CDR1 is KGHDR, CDR2 SFDVKD, per germline. CDR3 sequence: CATMGGPYNEQFF. The CDR3 DNA reads TGTGCCACCATGGGAGGGCCCTACAATGAGCAGTTCTTC.

V is TRBV5-1 and J is TRBJ2-3, with 8 bases aligning to TRBD2. This CDR3 region has 14 residues. The germline CDR1 and CDR2 sequences are SGHRS and YFSETQ. The V segment lost 3 bases and the J segment 3 bases; nucleotides outside the gene matches: 3. For the CDR3, the DNA is TGCGCCAGCAGCTCCGGGACTAGAACAGATACGCAGTATTTT. This translates into CASSSGTRTDTQYF.

The gene calls are TRBV27 and TRBJ2-2; D might be TRBD2 (7 bases). This CDR3 contains 14 residues. CDR1 and CDR2 (germline): MNHEY, SMNVEV (reference sequence). V lost 9 bases, J lost 4 bases, and 15 bases lay in between. CDR3 loop: CASRGGGGTGELFF. CDR3 bases: TGTGCCAGTAGAGGGGGGGGAGGCACCGGGGAGCTGTTTTTT.

The chain carries TRBV5-1 and TRBJ1-2; TRBD1 might be the D (6 bases). Deletions cut 0 bases from V and 4 bases from J, with 13 bases between. CDR3 size: 15 residues. CDR1 SGHRS and CDR2 YFSETQ come from the germline V gene. CDR3 sequence: CASSLGSGVGYGYTF. The CDR3 bases are TGCGCCAGCAGCTTGGGGTCAGGGGTAGGCTATGGCTACACCTTC.

This clone was recorded once. The gene calls are TRBV10-2 and TRBJ2-1; 9 nucleotides agree with TRBD2. CDR1 and CDR2 (germline): WSHSY, SAAADI. This CDR3 contains 13 residues. V dropped 8 bases and J dropped 8; count of bases not matched to a gene: 7. For the CDR3, the DNA is TGCGCCAGCGTTGCTAGCGGGAAACATGAGCAGTTCTTC. It is translated as CASVASGKHEQFF.

Regarding this clone: Other DNA variants within this sample encode the same CDR3. The chain employs TRBV20-1 and TRBJ1-2; no clear D gene. V lost 6 bases and J lost 5, with 10 bases in between. CDR3 size: 11 residues. The germline gives CDR1 DFQATT, CDR2 SNEGSKA (reference sequence). CDR3 nucleotides: TGCAGTGCAATTTGGAGATATGGCTACACCTTC. It yields the protein CSAIWRYGYTF.

The J gene is TRBJ1-2, the V gene TRBV7-2; 11 bases are a match to TRBD1. V was pared by 4 bases and J by 7 bases, with 5 bases of the junction left unmatched. This CDR3 contains 14 residues. Germline-derived CDR1 and CDR2 are SGHTA and FQGNSA. This chain's CDR3 is CASSSSDRGPGYTF. CDR3 bases: TGTGCCAGCAGCTCTTCGGACAGGGGGCCTGGCTACACCTTC.

The chain employs TRBV7-3 and TRBJ2-3; 7 nucleotides align to TRBD2. In germline, CDR1 is SGHTA, CDR2 FQGTGA. The CDR3 is 15 amino acids. Trimming at V came to 3 bases and at J to 3 bases, leaving 6 bases not matched to a gene. The CDR3 here is CASSFTGGSTDTQYF. DNA of the CDR3: TGTGCCAGCAGCTTTACGGGGGGTAGTACAGATACGCAGTATTTT.